The 28 T cell receptor beta chains presented below share a single source sample, sequenced in a study of T cells in Graves' hyperthyroidism and ophthalmopathy. The investigators amplified TCR beta CDR3 regions from RNA transcripts. The TCR CDR3 was amplified in a first-round RT-PCR using the HTBI primer set. MiXCR, applied by TCRdb to the multiplex PCR reads, yields one record per CDR3 protein. The sample holds hundreds of thousands of distinct CDR3 sequences, 18% seen once. The sample comprised blood. The origin of the receptors is a woman aged 45-65 years with Graves' hyperthyroidism that later progressed to Graves' ophthalmopathy.

The V call is TRBV6-1, the J call TRBJ2-1, with 9 bases aligning to TRBD1. With 10 bases clipped from V and 6 bases from J, the junction kept 10 bases outside the gene matches. The germline V gene has CDR1 MNHNS and CDR2 SASEGT. There are 14 residues in the CDR3. Here the CDR3 reads CATTGGASGNEQFF. The CDR3 nucleotides are TGTGCCACCACAGGGGGCGCATCGGGCAATGAGCAGTTCTTC.

This clonotype showed up just a few times. The chain has TRBV20-1 and TRBJ2-3, with D perhaps TRBD1 (5 bases). The germline V and J ends were trimmed by 3 bases and 4 bases, with 17 bases remaining between them. The V gene's germline CDR1 is DFQATT and CDR2 SNEGSKA (reference sequence). The CDR3 length is 15 residues. As DNA, the CDR3 is TGCAGTGCTAGGTCTTCAGGGTTCTGGTCAGATACGCAGTATTTT. Translating gives CSARSSGFWSDTQYF.

The rearrangement uses TRBV20-1 and TRBJ2-3; D is perhaps TRBD2 (6 bases). CDR1 is DFQATT, CDR2 SNEGSKA, per germline (reference sequence). The length of the CDR3 is 12 residues. Between the trimmed V and J ends, which lost 6 bases and 9 bases, there was a span of 16 bases. This CDR3 is CSALLLGGTQYF. In nucleotides, the CDR3 is TGCAGTGCGCTATTGCTAGGAGGGACGCAGTATTTT.

This chain links TRBV7-2 with TRBJ2-2; TRBD2 agrees at 8 bases. After removal of 4 bases from V and 4 bases from J, the junction contained 8 bases not matched to a gene. This CDR3 contains 16 residues. Germline CDR1 reads SGHTA; CDR2 reads FQGNSA. This CDR3 is CASSSSGGDFTGELFF. The CDR3 DNA follows: TGTGCCAGCAGCTCGAGCGGGGGCGATTTCACCGGGGAGCTGTTTTTT.

The V call is TRBV3-1, the J call TRBJ2-2, with no clear D. Germline assignment: CDR1 LGHDT and CDR2 YNNKEL (reference sequence). The CDR3 loop spans 15 amino acids. V shed 0 bases and J shed 4 bases, with 9 bases lying between them. The CDR3 DNA is TGTGCCAGCAGCCAAGACAAGGTCACCACCGGGGAGCTGTTTTTT. Amino acid sequence: CASSQDKVTTGELFF.

This clonotype occurred a few times. A much larger clone differs by one base, so this may be a read error. The chain joins TRBV11-2 to TRBJ1-1; maybe TRBD1 (5 bases). This CDR3 contains 14 residues. CDR1 and CDR2 from the germline V gene are SGHAT and FQNNGV. The CDR3 loop is CAGSLPGLGTEAFF. The CDR3 DNA reads as TGTGCCGGCAGCTTACCGGGGCTGGGCACTGAAGCTTTCTTT.

This clonotype has only a few counts. The chain uses TRBV10-1 and TRBJ1-2, with TRBD1 as a possible D gene (5 bases). The CDR3 has 16 residues. The V gene lost 3 bases and the J gene lost 4 bases, with 18 bases spanning the gap. Germline assignment: CDR1 WNHNN and CDR2 SYGVQD (reference sequence). CDR3 nucleotides: TGCGCCAGCAGTGACGTCCCCCCCCAGGGTAGCTATGGCTACACCTTC. Protein: CASSDVPPQGSYGYTF.

This clonotype came up many times. The genes are TRBV18 and TRBJ2-7, with 8 bases fitting TRBD1. The CDR3 has 16 residues. The germline CDR1 and CDR2 sequences are KGHSH and LQKENI. The junction had 15 bases not matched to a gene; V was cut back by 6 bases and J by 5 bases. The CDR3 region is CASSRGGTGDGNEQYF. As DNA, the CDR3 is TGTGCCAGCTCTCGCGGAGGGACAGGAGATGGTAACGAGCAGTACTTC.

This clonotype was counted many times. V and J are TRBV20-1 and TRBJ1-2; possibly TRBD1 for D (5 bases). V was pared by 1 base and J by 3 bases, with 15 bases between. Germline lookup yields CDR1 DFQATT and CDR2 SNEGSKA (reference sequence). The CDR3 totals 15 residues. CDR3 DNA sequence: TGCAGTGCTAGAGTTATAACAGGCGGGCACTATGGCTACACCTTC. This codes for CSARVITGGHYGYTF.

In this sample, this clonotype turned up many times. The rearrangement links TRBV7-2 to TRBJ1-2; possible D gene TRBD1, 6 bases. Germline loops: CDR1 SGHTA, CDR2 FQGNSA. The CDR3 has 13 amino acids. V was shortened by 5 bases and J by 5 bases, with 12 bases between the two germline ends. Here the CDR3 DNA reads TGTGCCAGCAGCCTGACAGGCCAATATGGCTACACCTTC. It codes for CASSLTGQYGYTF.

V gene TRBV5-8 combines with J gene TRBJ2-1, with 10 bases aligning to TRBD2. Germline CDR1 is SGHTS and CDR2 is YDEGEE. The CDR3 runs 14 residues. V lost 1 base, J lost 10 bases, and 5 bases stayed unmatched. The CDR3 sequence: CASSLSGGAAEQFF. The CDR3 nucleotides are TGTGCCAGCAGCTTGAGCGGGGGGGCGGCCGAGCAGTTCTTC.

This chain uses TRBV30 with TRBJ1-3, with no clear D. The CDR3 spans 14 residues. Germline V gene sequence: CDR1 GTSNPN, CDR2 SVGIG (reference sequence). Trimming cost V 1 base and J 0 bases, with 7 bases left between them. CDR3 in amino acids: CAWSGQLSGNTIYF. The CDR3 DNA reads TGTGCCTGGAGTGGGCAGCTCTCTGGAAACACCATATATTTT.

This clonotype has just a few counts. The chain uses TRBV29-1 and TRBJ2-1; 14 nucleotides line up with TRBD2. The CDR3 extends over 15 amino acids. Germline CDR1 is SQVTM and CDR2 is ANQGSEA. The ends lost 5 bases at V and 8 bases at J; junction bases unmatched: 8. The DNA of the CDR3 is TGCAGCGTTCTCGGGACTAGCGGGGGAGGTGATGAGCAGTTCTTC. It translates to CSVLGTSGGGDEQFF.

With regard to this clonotype: Since a much larger clone is just one base distant, this may be a read error. The chain is built from TRBV11-1 and TRBJ1-5, with a tentative D call TRBD1 (6 bases). The V end lost 1 base, the J end lost 6 bases, and 13 bases lay between the germline ends. This CDR3 region has 15 residues. CDR1 is SGHAT, CDR2 FQDESV, per germline (reference sequence). The CDR3 is CASSLDGTMSQPQHF. CDR3 coding DNA: TGTGCCAGCAGCTTAGACGGGACAATGAGTCAGCCCCAGCATTTT.

The sample holds many counts of this clonotype. The CDR3 DNA reads TGTGCTAGTGGTCCCCTCGTGGGGGTCTACACTGAAGCTTTCTTT. Translating gives CASGPLVGVYTEAFF. The V call is TRBV12-5, the J call TRBJ1-1; possibly TRBD1 for D (5 bases). The V and J ends lost 5 bases and 3 bases respectively, with 16 bases between them. Looked up from germline, CDR1 is LGHNT and CDR2 is FRNRAP. The length of the CDR3 is 15 residues.

This clonotype was detected a few times. The chain recombines TRBV19 with TRBJ1-1; D unclear. Germline CDR1 is LNHDA and CDR2 is SQIVND (reference sequence). V was pared by 7 bases and J by 0 bases, with 9 bases between. The CDR3 is 13 amino acids. CDR3 sequence: CASTLLMNTEAFF. The CDR3 DNA reads TGTGCCAGTACCCTTCTAATGAACACTGAAGCTTTCTTT.

The chain links TRBV6-1 to TRBJ1-4, with TRBD1 matching over 10 bases. This CDR3 is 16 amino acids long. Trimming removed 2 bases from V and 8 bases from J; junction bases left unmatched: 8. Germline V lookup: CDR1 MNHNS, CDR2 SASEGT. The CDR3 bases are TGTGCCAGCAGTGAAAAAATGACAGGGGGCGGCGAAAAACTGTTTTTT. Translating gives CASSEKMTGGGEKLFF.

This clonotype was counted many times. The V gene is TRBV10-3, the J gene TRBJ1-1; tentatively, D is TRBD1 (5 bases). CDR3 length: 12 residues. Germline-derived CDR1 and CDR2 are ENHRY and SYGVKD. Trimming removed 2 bases from V and 8 bases from J, with 9 bases in between. The CDR3 coding sequence is TGTGCCATCAGTGAGGGCAGGGTAGAAGCTTTCTTT. This sequence encodes CAISEGRVEAFF.

The table lists this clonotype with a few counts. This rearrangement joins TRBV12-3 or TRBV12-4 to TRBJ1-5; D is perhaps TRBD1 (6 bases). Trimming pared 6 bases from V and 8 bases from J, leaving 17 bases between. This CDR3 comprises 14 residues. CDR3 region: CASRDTGSGEPQHF. DNA of the CDR3: TGTGCCAGCAGAGACACAGGGTCCGGGGAGCCCCAGCATTTT.

There are many counts of this clonotype. The chain recombines TRBV2 with TRBJ1-4; possibly TRBD1 for D (5 bases). Germline V lookup: CDR1 SNHLY, CDR2 FYNNEI. This CDR3 has 13 residues. The V end was cut by 7 bases, the J end by 6 bases, with 12 bases between. CDR3 sequence reads: CASNRDADEKLFF. The CDR3 nucleotides are TGTGCCAGCAACCGGGACGCCGATGAAAAACTGTTTTTT.

V gene TRBV7-3 combines with J gene TRBJ2-2; D is perhaps TRBD2 (6 bases). Trimming left V 3 bases short and J 4 bases short, with 12 bases between. Germline CDR1 and CDR2: SGHTA and FQGTGA. The CDR3 totals 15 residues. CDR3 protein: CASSFDPAGTGELFF. The CDR3 DNA sequence: TGTGCCAGCAGCTTTGATCCAGCGGGCACCGGGGAGCTGTTTTTT.

This clonotype was seen a few times. The chain links TRBV9 to TRBJ1-4; 8 positions match TRBD1. Per germline, CDR1 SGDLS and CDR2 YYNGEE. J gave up 1 base and V 3 bases, and 2 bases lay outside the gene matches. This CDR3 spans 15 amino acids. In DNA, the CDR3 is TGTGCCAGCAGCGGCGGACAGGGAACTAATGAAAAACTGTTTTTT. It codes for CASSGGQGTNEKLFF.

This clonotype occurred a few times. This chain links TRBV20-1 with TRBJ2-1, with TRBD1 matching 9 bases. Losses at the gene ends were 6 bases for V and 4 bases for J; bases not matched to a gene: 10. The CDR3 is made up of 15 amino acids. The germline V gene encodes CDR1 DFQATT and CDR2 SNEGSKA (reference sequence). CDR3 DNA sequence: TGCAGTGCCCCGGAGCGGGACAGGGAGTACAATGAGCAGTTCTTC. Translating it yields CSAPERDREYNEQFF.

This clonotype was counted between two and nine times. The J gene is TRBJ1-5, the V gene TRBV5-1; no reliable D call. The CDR3 spans 16 residues. Deletions cut 1 base from V and 0 bases from J, with 11 bases between. Germline V gene data show CDR1 as SGHRS and CDR2 as YFSETQ. Here the CDR3 reads CASSLSGKYSNQPQHF. In DNA form, the CDR3 reads TGCGCCAGCAGCTTGAGTGGGAAATATAGCAATCAGCCCCAGCATTTT.

Here the CDR3 reads CASSLERGLNSPLHF. The DNA for the CDR3 is TGCGCCAGCAGCTTGGAACGGGGACTCAATTCACCCCTCCACTTT. The J gene is TRBJ1-6, the V gene TRBV5-1; the D gene is possibly TRBD1 (5 bases). The germline gives CDR1 SGHRS, CDR2 YFSETQ. With 0 bases removed from V and 7 bases from J, the gap between germline ends came to 11 bases. This CDR3 spans 15 amino acids.

In this sample, this clonotype turned up a few times. The chain is built from TRBV6-5 and TRBJ2-5; D might be TRBD1 (5 bases). This CDR3 spans 18 amino acids. Deletions cut 0 bases from V and 2 bases from J, with 19 bases between. CDR1 is MNHEY and CDR2 is SVGAGI in the germline V gene. Written as DNA, the CDR3 is TGTGCCAGCAGTTACTCGGTTCTTGTAGGCAGGGCACAAGAGACCCAGTACTTC. It codes for CASSYSVLVGRAQETQYF.

The chain has TRBV18 and TRBJ2-4; D possibly corresponds to TRBD1 (6 bases). Trimming removed 3 bases at V and 0 bases at J, with 15 bases between. In germline, CDR1 is KGHSH, CDR2 LQKENI. The CDR3 loop spans 17 amino acids. The CDR3 sequence: CASSPRTAAVAKNIQYF. CDR3 DNA: TGTGCCAGCTCACCGCGGACAGCTGCTGTAGCCAAAAACATTCAGTACTTC.

This clonotype was found a few times. The CDR3 spells CASNLRVAGANVLTF. Here the CDR3 DNA reads TGTGCCAGCAACTTAAGGGTGGCCGGGGCCAACGTCCTGACTTTC. V is TRBV2 and J is TRBJ2-6; D not resolved. V lost 7 bases to trimming and J lost 4 bases, with 14 bases between them. The CDR3 consists of 15 residues. Looked up from germline, CDR1 is SNHLY and CDR2 is FYNNEI.